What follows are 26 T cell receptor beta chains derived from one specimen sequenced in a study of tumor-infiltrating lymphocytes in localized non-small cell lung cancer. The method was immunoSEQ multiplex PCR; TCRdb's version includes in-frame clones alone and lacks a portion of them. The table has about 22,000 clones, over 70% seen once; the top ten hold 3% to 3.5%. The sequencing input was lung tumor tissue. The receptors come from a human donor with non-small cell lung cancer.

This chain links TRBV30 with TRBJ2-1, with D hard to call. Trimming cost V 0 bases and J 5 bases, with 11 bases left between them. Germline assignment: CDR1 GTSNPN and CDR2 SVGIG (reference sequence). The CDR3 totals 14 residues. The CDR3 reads CAWSVGSRHNEQFF. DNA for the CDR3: TGTGCCTGGAGTGTAGGTTCACGCCACAATGAGCAGTTCTTC. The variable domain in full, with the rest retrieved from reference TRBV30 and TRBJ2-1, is SQTIHQWPATLVQPVGSPLSLECTVEGTSNPNLYWYRQAAGRGLQLLFYSVGIGQISSEVPQNLSASRPQDRQFILSSKKLLLSDSGFYLCAWSVGSRHNEQFFGPGTRLTVL.

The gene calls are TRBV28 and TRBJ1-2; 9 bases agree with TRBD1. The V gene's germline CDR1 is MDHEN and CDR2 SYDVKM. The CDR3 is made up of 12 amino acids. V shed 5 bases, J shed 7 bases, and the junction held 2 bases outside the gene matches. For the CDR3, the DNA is TGTGCCAGCAGTGTACAGGGGGCTGGCTACACCTTC. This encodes CASSVQGAGYTF.

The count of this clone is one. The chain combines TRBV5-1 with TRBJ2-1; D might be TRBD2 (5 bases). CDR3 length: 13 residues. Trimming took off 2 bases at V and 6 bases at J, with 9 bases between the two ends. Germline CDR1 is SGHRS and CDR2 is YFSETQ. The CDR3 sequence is CASSFNGGNEQFF. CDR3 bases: TGCGCCAGCAGCTTTAATGGAGGCAATGAGCAGTTCTTC.

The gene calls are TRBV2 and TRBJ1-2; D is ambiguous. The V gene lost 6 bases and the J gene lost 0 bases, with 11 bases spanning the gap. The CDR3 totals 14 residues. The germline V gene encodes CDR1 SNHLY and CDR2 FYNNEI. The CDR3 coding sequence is TGTGCCAGCAGCCAACAGAGTTCTAACTATGGCTACACCTTC. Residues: CASSQQSSNYGYTF.

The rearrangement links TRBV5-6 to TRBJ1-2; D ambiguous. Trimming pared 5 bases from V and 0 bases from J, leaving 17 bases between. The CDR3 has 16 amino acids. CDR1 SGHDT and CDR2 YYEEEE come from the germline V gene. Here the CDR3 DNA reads TGTGCCAGCAGATCCACTTGGGAGGCCGCTAACTATGGCTACACCTTC. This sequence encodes CASRSTWEAANYGYTF.

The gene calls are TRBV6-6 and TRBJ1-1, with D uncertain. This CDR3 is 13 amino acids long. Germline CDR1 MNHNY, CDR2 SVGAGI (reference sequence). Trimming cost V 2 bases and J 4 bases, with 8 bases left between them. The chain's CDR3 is CASSYPGGTEAFF. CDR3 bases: TGTGCCAGCAGTTACCCCGGAGGCACTGAAGCTTTCTTT.

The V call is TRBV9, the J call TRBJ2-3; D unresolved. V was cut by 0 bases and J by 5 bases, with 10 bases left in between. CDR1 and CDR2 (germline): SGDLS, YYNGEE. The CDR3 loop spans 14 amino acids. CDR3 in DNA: TGTGCCAGCAGCGTAGCTAGTGATCTAGATACGCAGTATTTT. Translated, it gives CASSVASDLDTQYF.

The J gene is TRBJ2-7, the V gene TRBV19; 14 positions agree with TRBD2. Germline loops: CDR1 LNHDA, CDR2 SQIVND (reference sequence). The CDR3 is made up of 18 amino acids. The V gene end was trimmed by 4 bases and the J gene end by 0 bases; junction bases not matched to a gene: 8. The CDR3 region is CASSRGLAGGLTSYEQYF. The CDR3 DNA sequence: TGTGCCAGTAGTAGAGGACTAGCGGGAGGCCTAACCTCCTACGAGCAGTACTTC. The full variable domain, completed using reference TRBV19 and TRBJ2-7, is DGGITQSPKYLFRKEGQNVTLSCEQNLNHDAMYWYRQDPGQGLRLIYYSQIVNDFQKGDIAEGYSVSREKKESFPLTVTSAQKNPTAFYLCASSRGLAGGLTSYEQYFGPGTRLTVT.

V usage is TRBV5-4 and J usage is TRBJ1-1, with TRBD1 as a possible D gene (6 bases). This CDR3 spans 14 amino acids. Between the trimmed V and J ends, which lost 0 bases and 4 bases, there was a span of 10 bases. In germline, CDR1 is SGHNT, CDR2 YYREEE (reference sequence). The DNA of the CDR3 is TGTGCCAGCAGCTTGGCCGGGGGGGCCACTGAAGCTTTCTTT. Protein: CASSLAGGATEAFF.

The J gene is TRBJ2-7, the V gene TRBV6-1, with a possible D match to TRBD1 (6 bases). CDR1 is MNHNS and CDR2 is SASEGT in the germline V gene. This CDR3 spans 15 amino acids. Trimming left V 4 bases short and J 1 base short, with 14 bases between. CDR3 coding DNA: TGTGCCAGCAGTGTCCTCGGACAGTTATCCTACGAGCAGTACTTC. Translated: CASSVLGQLSYEQYF.

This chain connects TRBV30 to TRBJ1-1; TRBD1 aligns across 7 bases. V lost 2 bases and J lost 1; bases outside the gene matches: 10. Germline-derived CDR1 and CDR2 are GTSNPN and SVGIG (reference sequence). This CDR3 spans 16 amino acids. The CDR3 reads CAWSSPRGFQNTEAFF. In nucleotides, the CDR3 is TGTGCCTGGAGTTCTCCCAGGGGGTTCCAGAACACTGAAGCTTTCTTT.

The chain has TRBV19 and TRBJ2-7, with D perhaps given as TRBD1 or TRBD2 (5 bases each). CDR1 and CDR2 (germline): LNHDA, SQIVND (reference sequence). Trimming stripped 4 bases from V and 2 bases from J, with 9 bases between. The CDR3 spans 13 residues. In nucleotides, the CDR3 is TGTGCCAGTAGTAGGGGGACCCCCTACGAGCAGTACTTC. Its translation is CASSRGTPYEQYF.

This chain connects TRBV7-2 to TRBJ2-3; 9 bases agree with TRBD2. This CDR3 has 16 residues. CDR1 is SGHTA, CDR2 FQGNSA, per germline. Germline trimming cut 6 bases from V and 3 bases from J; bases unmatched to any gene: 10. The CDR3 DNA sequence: TGTGCCAGCAGTCCACCGGGACTAGCATCGACAGATACGCAGTATTTT. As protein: CASSPPGLASTDTQYF.

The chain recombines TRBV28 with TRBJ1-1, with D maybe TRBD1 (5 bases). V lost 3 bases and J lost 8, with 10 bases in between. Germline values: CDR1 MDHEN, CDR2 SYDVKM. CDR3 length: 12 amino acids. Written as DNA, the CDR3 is TGTGCCAGCAGTTTTAGTACAGGAGAAGCTTTCTTT. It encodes CASSFSTGEAFF.

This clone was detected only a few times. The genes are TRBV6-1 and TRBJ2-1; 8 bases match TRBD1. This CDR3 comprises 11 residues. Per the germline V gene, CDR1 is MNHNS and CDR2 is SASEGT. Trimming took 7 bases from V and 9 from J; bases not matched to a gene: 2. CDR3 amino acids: CASTGGTEQFF. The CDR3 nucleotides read TGTGCCAGCACAGGGGGCACTGAGCAGTTCTTC.

The CDR3 here is CASSEYRGTEAFF. CDR3 DNA sequence: TGTGCCAGCAGCGAATACAGGGGAACTGAAGCTTTCTTT. V gene TRBV7-2 combines with J gene TRBJ1-1; 7 nucleotides align to TRBD1. Trimming removed 5 bases from V and 5 bases from J; junction bases left unmatched: 5. CDR1 and CDR2 from the germline V gene are SGHTA and FQGNSA. This CDR3 region has 13 residues.

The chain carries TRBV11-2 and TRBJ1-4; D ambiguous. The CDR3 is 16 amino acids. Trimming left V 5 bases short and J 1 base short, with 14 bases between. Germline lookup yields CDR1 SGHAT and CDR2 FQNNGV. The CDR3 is CASSPPIWETNEKLFF. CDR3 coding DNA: TGTGCCAGCAGCCCTCCTATTTGGGAAACTAATGAAAAACTGTTTTTT.

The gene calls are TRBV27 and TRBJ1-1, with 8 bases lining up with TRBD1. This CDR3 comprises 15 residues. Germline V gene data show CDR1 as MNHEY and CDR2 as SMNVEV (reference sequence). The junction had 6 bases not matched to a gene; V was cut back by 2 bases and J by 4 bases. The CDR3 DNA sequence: TGTGCCAGCAGTTTAGGACAGGGCAGGAGCACTGAAGCTTTCTTT. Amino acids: CASSLGQGRSTEAFF.

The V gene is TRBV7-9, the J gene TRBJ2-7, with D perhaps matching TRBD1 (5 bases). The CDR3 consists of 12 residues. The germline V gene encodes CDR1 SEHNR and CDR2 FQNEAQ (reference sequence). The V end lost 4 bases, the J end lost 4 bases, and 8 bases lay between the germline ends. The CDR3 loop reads CASSYQGYEQYF. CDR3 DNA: TGTGCCAGCAGCTATCAGGGATACGAGCAGTACTTC.

CDR3 amino acids: CASNLAGGSDTQYF. As DNA, the CDR3 is TGTGCCAGCAATCTAGCGGGAGGGTCAGATACGCAGTATTTT. This chain uses TRBV6-5 with TRBJ2-3, with 12 bases matching TRBD2. The CDR3 extends over 14 amino acids. In germline, CDR1 is MNHEY, CDR2 SVGAGI. The J segment lost 4 bases and the V segment lost 7 bases, leaving 3 bases of the junction unmatched.

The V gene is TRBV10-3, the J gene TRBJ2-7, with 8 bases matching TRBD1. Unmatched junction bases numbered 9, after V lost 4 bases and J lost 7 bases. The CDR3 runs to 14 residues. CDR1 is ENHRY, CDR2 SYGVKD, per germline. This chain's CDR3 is CAISAMDRDEEQYF. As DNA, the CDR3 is TGTGCCATCAGTGCCATGGACAGGGATGAAGAGCAGTACTTC.

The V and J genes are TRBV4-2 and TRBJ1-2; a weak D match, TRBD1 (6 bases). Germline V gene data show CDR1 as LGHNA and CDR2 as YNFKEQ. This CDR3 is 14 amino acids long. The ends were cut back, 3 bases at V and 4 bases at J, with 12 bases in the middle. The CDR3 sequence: CASSHGTPLYGYTF. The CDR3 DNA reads TGTGCCAGCAGCCACGGGACACCCCTCTATGGCTACACCTTC.

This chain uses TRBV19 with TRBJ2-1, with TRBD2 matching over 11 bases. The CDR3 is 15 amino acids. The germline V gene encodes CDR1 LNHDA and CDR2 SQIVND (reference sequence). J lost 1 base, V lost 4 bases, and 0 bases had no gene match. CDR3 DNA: TGTGCCAGTAGTAGACTAGCGGGGTCCTACAATGAGCAGTTCTTC. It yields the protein CASSRLAGSYNEQFF.

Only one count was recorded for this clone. CDR3 amino acids: CASSTQMGTEAFF. The CDR3 DNA follows: TGTGCCAGTAGTACCCAAATGGGGACTGAAGCTTTCTTT. The rearrangement uses TRBV19 and TRBJ1-1; D remains ambiguous. V was cut by 4 bases and J by 5 bases, with 11 bases left in between. From germline, CDR1 is LNHDA and CDR2 SQIVND (reference sequence). The CDR3 consists of 13 residues. The whole variable domain, filled in from reference TRBV19 and TRBJ1-1, reads DGGITQSPKYLFRKEGQNVTLSCEQNLNHDAMYWYRQDPGQGLRLIYYSQIVNDFQKGDIAEGYSVSREKKESFPLTVTSAQKNPTAFYLCASSTQMGTEAFFGQGTRLTVV.

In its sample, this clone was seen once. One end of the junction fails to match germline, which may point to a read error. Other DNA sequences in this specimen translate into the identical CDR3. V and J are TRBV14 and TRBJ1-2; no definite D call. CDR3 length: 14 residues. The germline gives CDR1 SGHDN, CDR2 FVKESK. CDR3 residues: CASSQDERFYGYTF. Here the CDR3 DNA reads TGTGCCAGTAGCCAAGACGAGAGGTTCTATGGCTACACCTTC.

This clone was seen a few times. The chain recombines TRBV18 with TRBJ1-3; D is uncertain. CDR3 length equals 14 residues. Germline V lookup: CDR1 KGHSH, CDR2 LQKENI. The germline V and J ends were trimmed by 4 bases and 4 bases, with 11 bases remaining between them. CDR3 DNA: TGTGCCAGCTCACTAACCAAGGACGGAAACACCATATATTTT. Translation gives CASSLTKDGNTIYF.